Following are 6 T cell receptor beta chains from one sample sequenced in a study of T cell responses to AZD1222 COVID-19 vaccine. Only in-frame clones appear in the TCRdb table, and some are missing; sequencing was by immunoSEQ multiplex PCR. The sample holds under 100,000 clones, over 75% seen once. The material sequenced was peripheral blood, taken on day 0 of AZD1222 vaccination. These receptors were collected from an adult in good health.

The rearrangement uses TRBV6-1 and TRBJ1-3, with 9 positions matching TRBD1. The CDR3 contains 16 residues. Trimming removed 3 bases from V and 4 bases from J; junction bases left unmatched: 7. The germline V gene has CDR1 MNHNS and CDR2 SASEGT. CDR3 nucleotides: TGTGCCAGCAGTGACCCGGGACAGGGAGCCGGAAACACCATATATTTT. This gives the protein CASSDPGQGAGNTIYF.

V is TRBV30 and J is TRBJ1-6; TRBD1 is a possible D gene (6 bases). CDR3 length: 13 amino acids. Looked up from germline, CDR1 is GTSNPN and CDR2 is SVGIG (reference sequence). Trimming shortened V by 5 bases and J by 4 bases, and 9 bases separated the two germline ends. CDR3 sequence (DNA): TGTGCCTGGGAAACAGGGTATAATTCACCCCTCCACTTT. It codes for CAWETGYNSPLHF.

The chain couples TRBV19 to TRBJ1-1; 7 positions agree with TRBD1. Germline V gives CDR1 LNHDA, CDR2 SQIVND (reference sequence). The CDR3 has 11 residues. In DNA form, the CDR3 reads TGTGCGACAGGGTTAGGGGCTGAAGCTTTCTTT. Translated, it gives CATGLGAEAFF.

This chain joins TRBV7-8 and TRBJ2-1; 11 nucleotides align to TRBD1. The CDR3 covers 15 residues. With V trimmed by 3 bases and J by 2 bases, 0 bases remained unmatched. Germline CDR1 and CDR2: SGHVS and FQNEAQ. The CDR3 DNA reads TGTGCCAGCAGCTTGGACAGGGGGCCCTACAATGAGCAGTTCTTC. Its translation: CASSLDRGPYNEQFF.

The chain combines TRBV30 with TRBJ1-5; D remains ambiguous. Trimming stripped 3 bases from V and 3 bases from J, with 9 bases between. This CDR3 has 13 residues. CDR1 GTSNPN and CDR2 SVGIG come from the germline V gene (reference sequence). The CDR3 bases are TGTGCCTGGAGCGAACAGTCCAATCAGCCCCAGCATTTT. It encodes CAWSEQSNQPQHF.

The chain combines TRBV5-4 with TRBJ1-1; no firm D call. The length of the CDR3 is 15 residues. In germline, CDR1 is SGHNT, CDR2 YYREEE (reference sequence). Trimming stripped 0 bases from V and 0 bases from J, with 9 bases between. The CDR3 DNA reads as TGTGCCAGCAGCTTGGCCCCAGGCTTGAACACTGAAGCTTTCTTT. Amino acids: CASSLAPGLNTEAFF.